The text below deals with one T cell receptor beta chain. Survey-level immunoSEQ sequencing profiled the TCR beta repertoire. Data came from immunoSEQ multiplex PCR; TCRdb stores just in-frame clones and leaves some out. The sample records 68,000 or so clones, over 85% being singletons. The CDR3 totals 15 residues. Sequencing was done on a sample of PBMCs. The V and J genes are TRBV21-1 and TRBJ2-3; TRBD2 was called by the table and not checked on the DNA. TRBV21-1 is reported as a pseudogene. This sequence originates from a man aged 35-49 years with rheumatoid arthritis. CDR3 DNA: TGTGCCATCTACACCCGGGACTCGAGATCAGATACGCAGTATTTT. Amino acids: CAIYTRDSRSDTQYF.